Listed below are T cell receptor beta chains from one sample, sequenced in a study of control samples from healthy donors and cancer patients. Generated by immunoSEQ multiplex PCR, the TCRdb table keeps only in-frame clones and is missing some. This sample has about 150,000 clones; roughly 94% occur once, and the top ten carry over 12%. Sequenced: PBMCs. The receptors shown here come from a man aged 55 to 69 with colorectal cancer. The CDR3 runs from the conserved cysteine through the conserved F or W. Each record gives: J gene, V gene, clone size, D gene, CDR3 DNA, CDR3 protein. The D gene is left open where the match is weak. The size entry is marked missing in some rows and otherwise reads once, few, many or a size class.

j_gene: TRBJ1-5; v_gene: TRBV27; abundance: .; d_gene: .; CDR3nt: TGTGCCAGCAGCCAGAACAGGGAGAATCAGCCCCAGCATTTT; CDR3aa: CASSQNRENQPQHF
j_gene: TRBJ2-3; v_gene: TRBV10-2; abundance: few; d_gene: .; CDR3nt: TGCGCCAGCAGTGACCGGGGATTCAGCACAGATACGCAGTATTTT; CDR3aa: CASSDRGFSTDTQYF
j_gene: TRBJ1-6; v_gene: TRBV10-3; abundance: few; d_gene: .; CDR3nt: TGTGCCATCAGTGCTAGGGATTATAATTCACCCCTCCACTTT; CDR3aa: CAISARDYNSPLHF
j_gene: TRBJ1-3; v_gene: TRBV15; abundance: .; d_gene: .; CDR3nt: TGTGCCACCAGCAGCAGGGGAACTGGAAACACCATATATTTT; CDR3aa: CATSSRGTGNTIYF
j_gene: TRBJ1-1; v_gene: TRBV11-2; abundance: once; d_gene: .; CDR3nt: TGTGCCAGCAGCTTAGTGGAGGGCACTGAAGCTTTCTTT; CDR3aa: CASSLVEGTEAFF
j_gene: TRBJ1-2; v_gene: TRBV4-1; abundance: .; d_gene: TRBD1; CDR3nt: TGCGCCAGCAGCCCAGGACAGGGGGATGGCTACACCTTC; CDR3aa: CASSPGQGDGYTF
j_gene: TRBJ2-1; v_gene: TRBV10-3; abundance: .; d_gene: .; CDR3nt: TGTGCCATCAGCCCCGAGGAGAGGGAAATCAATGAGCAGTTCTTC; CDR3aa: CAISPEEREINEQFF
j_gene: TRBJ1-2; v_gene: TRBV4-2; abundance: .; d_gene: TRBD1; CDR3nt: TGTGCCAGCAGCCAAGATAGCAGGACAGGGGGTAACTATGGCTACACCTTC; CDR3aa: CASSQDSRTGGNYGYTF
j_gene: TRBJ1-5; v_gene: TRBV6-1; abundance: .; d_gene: .; CDR3nt: TGTGCCAGCAGTGAGCAGCTTAGCAATCAGCCCCAGCATTTT; CDR3aa: CASSEQLSNQPQHF
j_gene: TRBJ1-2; v_gene: TRBV6-6; abundance: .; d_gene: .; CDR3nt: TGTGCCAGCATTCCCGAGGAAGGGGCTAACTATGGCTACACCTTC; CDR3aa: CASIPEEGANYGYTF
j_gene: TRBJ2-3; v_gene: TRBV18; abundance: .; d_gene: TRBD2; CDR3nt: TGTGCCAGCTCATTGACTAGCGGGGGGGCCTCAGATACGCAGTATTTT; CDR3aa: CASSLTSGGASDTQYF
j_gene: TRBJ1-1; v_gene: TRBV19; abundance: .; d_gene: .; CDR3nt: TGTGCCAGTAGTATAGAGGGGGCGAAGACTGAAGCTTTCTTT; CDR3aa: CASSIEGAKTEAFF
j_gene: TRBJ1-3; v_gene: TRBV4-1; abundance: .; d_gene: .; CDR3nt: TGCGCCAGCAGCCTGACGGAAGGTGGAAACACCATATATTTT; CDR3aa: CASSLTEGGNTIYF
j_gene: TRBJ2-1; v_gene: TRBV18; abundance: .; d_gene: .; CDR3nt: TGTGCCAGCTCACCACCTCAGGGATACAATGAGCAGTTCTTC; CDR3aa: CASSPPQGYNEQFF
j_gene: TRBJ1-1; v_gene: TRBV3-1/TRBV3-2; abundance: .; d_gene: TRBD1; CDR3nt: TGTGCCAGCATCGACAGGGCGAACACTGAAGCTTTCTTT; CDR3aa: CASIDRANTEAFF
j_gene: TRBJ2-1; v_gene: TRBV5-1; abundance: once; d_gene: .; CDR3nt: TGCGCCAGCAGCTTGGCCTCGGCAGGCTCCTACAATGAGCAGTTCTTC; CDR3aa: CASSLASAGSYNEQFF
j_gene: TRBJ1-4; v_gene: TRBV10-3; abundance: .; d_gene: .; CDR3nt: TGTGCCATCAGCCGACAGGCTCCGTATGAAAAACTGTTTTTT; CDR3aa: CAISRQAPYEKLFF
j_gene: TRBJ1-1; v_gene: TRBV6-5; abundance: .; d_gene: TRBD1; CDR3nt: TGTGCCAGCAGACAGGGGGGAATGAACACTGAAGCTTTCTTT; CDR3aa: CASRQGGMNTEAFF
j_gene: TRBJ2-1; v_gene: TRBV6-6; abundance: .; d_gene: .; CDR3nt: TGTGCCAGCAGTTTGGGGGGCCCCTCCTACAATGAGCAGTTCTTC; CDR3aa: CASSLGGPSYNEQFF
j_gene: TRBJ2-7; v_gene: TRBV30; abundance: .; d_gene: .; CDR3nt: TGTGCCTGGAGTCGGCCTTTATACGAGCAGTACTTC; CDR3aa: CAWSRPLYEQYF